This TCR beta chain was captured by sequencing in a study of OX40 agonist ivuxolimab in advanced cancers. Findings and limits, study-wide: The authors also found low normalized T-cell clonal expansion in some nonresponders. CD8+ T cells (on average) carried more expanded clones than CD4+ T cells.

Regarding this clone: The target antigen is unknown.

Data came from immunoSEQ multiplex PCR; TCRdb stores just in-frame clones and leaves some out. Of tens of thousands of clones listed, around 80% are singletons. Blood draws occurred at baseline, cycle 4 day 1, and cycle 7 day 1. This clonotype was obtained from an adult with an advanced solid tumor such as melanoma, head and neck, liver or kidney cancer. Sequenced material: CD4+ or CD8+ T cells sorted from blood, taken in a trial of the OX40 agonist ivuxolimab.

The CDR3 spells CASRGSPWAEAFF. The CDR3 nucleotides are TGTGCCAGTAGGGGCAGCCCTTGGGCTGAAGCTTTCTTT. This chain uses TRBV19 with TRBJ1-1; D remains unclear. The CDR3 has 13 residues. V was trimmed by 6 bases and J by 6 bases, leaving 14 bases between them. Germline lookup yields CDR1 LNHDA and CDR2 SQIVND (reference sequence).